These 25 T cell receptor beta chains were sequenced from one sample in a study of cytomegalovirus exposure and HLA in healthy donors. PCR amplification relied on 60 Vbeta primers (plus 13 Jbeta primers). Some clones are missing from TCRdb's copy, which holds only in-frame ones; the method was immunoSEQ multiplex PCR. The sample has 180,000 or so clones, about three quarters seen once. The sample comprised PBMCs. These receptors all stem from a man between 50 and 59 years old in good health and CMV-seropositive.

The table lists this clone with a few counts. CDR3 protein: CASSPPAGGFQETQYF. The CDR3 DNA reads as TGTGCCAGCAGCCCGCCGGCGGGGGGATTCCAAGAGACCCAGTACTTC. V usage is TRBV13 and J usage is TRBJ2-5, with 8 bases lining up with TRBD2. Germline values: CDR1 PRHDT, CDR2 FYEKMQ (reference sequence). V shed 5 bases and J 1 base; nucleotides not matched to a gene: 9. This CDR3 contains 16 residues.

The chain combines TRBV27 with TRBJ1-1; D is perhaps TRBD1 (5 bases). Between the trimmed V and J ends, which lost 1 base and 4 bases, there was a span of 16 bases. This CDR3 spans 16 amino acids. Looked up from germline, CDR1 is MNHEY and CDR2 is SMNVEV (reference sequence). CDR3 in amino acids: CASSLYPPGGGTEAFF. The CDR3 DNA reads TGTGCCAGCAGTTTATATCCCCCGGGGGGGGGCACTGAAGCTTTCTTT.

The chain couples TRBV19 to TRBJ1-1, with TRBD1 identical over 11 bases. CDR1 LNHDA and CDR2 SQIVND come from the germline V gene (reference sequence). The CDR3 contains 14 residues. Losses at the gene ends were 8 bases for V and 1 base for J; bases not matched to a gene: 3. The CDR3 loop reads CASWDRGGNTEAFF. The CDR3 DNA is TGTGCCAGTTGGGACAGGGGGGGGAACACTGAAGCTTTCTTT.

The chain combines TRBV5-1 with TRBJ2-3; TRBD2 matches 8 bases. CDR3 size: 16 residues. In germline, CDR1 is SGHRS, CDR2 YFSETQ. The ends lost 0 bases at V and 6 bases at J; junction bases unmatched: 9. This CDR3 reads CASSLEGSGARDTQYF. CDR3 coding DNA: TGCGCCAGCAGCTTGGAAGGTAGCGGGGCCCGGGATACGCAGTATTTT. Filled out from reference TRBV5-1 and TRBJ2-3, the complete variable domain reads KAGVTQTPRYLIKTRGQQVTLSCSPISGHRSVSWYQQTPGQGLQFLFEYFSETQRNKGNFPGRFSGRQFSNSRSEMNVSTLELGDSALYLCASSLEGSGARDTQYFGPGTRLTVL.

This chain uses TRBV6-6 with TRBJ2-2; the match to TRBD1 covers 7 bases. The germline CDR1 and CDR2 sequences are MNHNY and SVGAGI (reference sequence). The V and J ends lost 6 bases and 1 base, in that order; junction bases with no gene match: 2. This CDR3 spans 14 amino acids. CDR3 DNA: TGTGCCAGCAGGAGGGACAGGAACACCGGGGAGCTGTTTTTT. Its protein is CASRRDRNTGELFF.

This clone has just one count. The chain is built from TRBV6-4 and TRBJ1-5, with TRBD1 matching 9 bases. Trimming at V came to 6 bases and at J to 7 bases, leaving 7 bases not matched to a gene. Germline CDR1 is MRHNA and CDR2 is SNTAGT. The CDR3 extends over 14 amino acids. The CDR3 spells CASSPVQGAQPQHF. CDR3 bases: TGTGCCAGCAGCCCAGTACAGGGGGCCCAGCCCCAGCATTTT.

The CDR3 region is CASSSRTANTEAFF. The CDR3 coding sequence is TGTGCCAGCAGCAGCCGGACAGCGAACACTGAAGCTTTCTTT. The chain joins TRBV7-2 to TRBJ1-1; D is possibly TRBD1 (6 bases). The V end lost 5 bases, the J end lost 1 base, and 11 bases lay between the germline ends. The CDR3 has 14 residues. Germline V CDR1 and CDR2: SGHTA, FQGNSA.

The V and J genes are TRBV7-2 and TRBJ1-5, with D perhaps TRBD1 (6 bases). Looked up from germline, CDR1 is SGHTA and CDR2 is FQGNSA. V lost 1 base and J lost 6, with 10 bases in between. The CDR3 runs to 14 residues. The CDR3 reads CASSLGGGPQPQHF. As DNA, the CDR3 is TGTGCCAGCAGCTTAGGCGGGGGGCCTCAGCCCCAGCATTTT.

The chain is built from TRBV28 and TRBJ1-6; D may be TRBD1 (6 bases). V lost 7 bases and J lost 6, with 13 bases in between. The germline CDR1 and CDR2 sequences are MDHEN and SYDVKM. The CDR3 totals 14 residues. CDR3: CASNRDNVNSPLHF. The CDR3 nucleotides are TGTGCCAGCAATAGGGACAACGTTAATTCACCCCTCCACTTT. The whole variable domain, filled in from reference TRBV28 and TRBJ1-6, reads DVKVTQSSRYLVKRTGEKVFLECVQDMDHENMFWYRQDPGLGLRLIYFSYDVKMKEKGDIPEGYSVSREKKERFSLILESASTNQTSMYLCASNRDNVNSPLHFGNGTRLTVT.

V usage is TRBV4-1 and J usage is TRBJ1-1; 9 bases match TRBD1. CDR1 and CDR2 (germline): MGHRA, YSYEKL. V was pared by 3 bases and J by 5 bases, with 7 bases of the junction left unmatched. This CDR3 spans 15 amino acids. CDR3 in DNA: TGCGCCAGCAGCCAGGGGGGACAGGGAGGAACTGAAGCTTTCTTT. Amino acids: CASSQGGQGGTEAFF.

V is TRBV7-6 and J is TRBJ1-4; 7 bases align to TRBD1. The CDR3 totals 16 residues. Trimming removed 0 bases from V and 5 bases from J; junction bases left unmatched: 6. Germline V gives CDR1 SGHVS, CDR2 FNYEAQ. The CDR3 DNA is TGTGCCAGCAGCTTAGCCGACAGGGTCTCCAATGAAAAACTGTTTTTT. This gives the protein CASSLADRVSNEKLFF. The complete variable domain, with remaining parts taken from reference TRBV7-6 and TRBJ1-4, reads GAGVSQSPRYKVTKRGQDVALRCDPISGHVSLYWYRQALGQGPEFLTYFNYEAQQDKSGLPNDRFSAERPEGSISTLTIQRTEQRDSAMYRCASSLADRVSNEKLFFGSGTQLSVL.

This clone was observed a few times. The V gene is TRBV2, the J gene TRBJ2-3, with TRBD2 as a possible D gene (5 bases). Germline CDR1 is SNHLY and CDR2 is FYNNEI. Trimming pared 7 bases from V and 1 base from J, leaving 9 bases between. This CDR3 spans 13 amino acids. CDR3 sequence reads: CASMTGGTDTQYF. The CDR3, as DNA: TGTGCCAGCATGACCGGGGGCACAGATACGCAGTATTTT.

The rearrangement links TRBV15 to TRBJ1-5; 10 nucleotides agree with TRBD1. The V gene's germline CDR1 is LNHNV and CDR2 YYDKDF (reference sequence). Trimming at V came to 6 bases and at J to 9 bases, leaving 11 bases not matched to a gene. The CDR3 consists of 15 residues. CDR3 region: CATRLYGTGDRPQHF. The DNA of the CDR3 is TGTGCCACCAGGCTATACGGGACAGGGGATCGGCCCCAGCATTTT.

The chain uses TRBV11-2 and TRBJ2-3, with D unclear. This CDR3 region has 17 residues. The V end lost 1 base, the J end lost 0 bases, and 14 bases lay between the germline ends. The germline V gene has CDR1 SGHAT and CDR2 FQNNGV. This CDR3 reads CASSLAVGDASTDTQYF. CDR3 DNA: TGTGCCAGCAGCTTAGCGGTCGGAGACGCTAGCACAGATACGCAGTATTTT.

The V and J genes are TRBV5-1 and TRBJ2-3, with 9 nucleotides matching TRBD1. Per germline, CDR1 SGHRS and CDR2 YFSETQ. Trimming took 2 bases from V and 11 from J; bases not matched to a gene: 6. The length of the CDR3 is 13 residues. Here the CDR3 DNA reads TGCGCCAGCAGCTTTAACAGGGGGCGGGAGCAGTATTTT. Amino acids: CASSFNRGREQYF.

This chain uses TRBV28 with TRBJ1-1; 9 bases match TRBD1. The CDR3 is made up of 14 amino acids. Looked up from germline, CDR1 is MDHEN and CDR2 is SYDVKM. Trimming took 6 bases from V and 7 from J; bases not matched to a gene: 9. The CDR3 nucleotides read TGTGCCAGCAGGGATACAGGGGGCGAAATTGAAGCTTTCTTT. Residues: CASRDTGGEIEAFF.

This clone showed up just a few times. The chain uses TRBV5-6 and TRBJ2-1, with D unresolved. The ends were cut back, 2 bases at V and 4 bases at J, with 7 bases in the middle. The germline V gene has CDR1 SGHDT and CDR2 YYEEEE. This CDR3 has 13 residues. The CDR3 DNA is TGTGCCAGCAGCTTCAGGCAGTACAATGAGCAGTTCTTC. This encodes CASSFRQYNEQFF.

The CDR3 reads CASSFIPPQQGAPTYEQYF. The CDR3 DNA sequence: TGTGCCAGCAGTTTTATACCCCCCCAACAGGGGGCACCTACCTACGAGCAGTACTTC. J is TRBJ2-7 and V is TRBV27, with 9 bases matching TRBD1. CDR1 and CDR2 from the germline V gene are MNHEY and SMNVEV (reference sequence). This CDR3 is built from 19 residues. V lost 3 bases and J lost 2; bases outside the gene matches: 17.

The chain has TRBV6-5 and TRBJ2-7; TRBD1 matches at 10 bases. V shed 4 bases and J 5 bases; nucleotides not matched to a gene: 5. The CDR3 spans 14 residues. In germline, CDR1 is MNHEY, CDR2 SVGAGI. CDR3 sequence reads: CASSWDRGVNEQYF. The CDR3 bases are TGTGCCAGCAGTTGGGACAGGGGAGTCAACGAGCAGTACTTC.

The CDR3 here is CASRLLAGGQTDTQYF. The CDR3 DNA follows: TGTGCCAGCAGGTTACTAGCGGGGGGGCAAACAGATACGCAGTATTTT. The V gene is TRBV2, the J gene TRBJ2-3; 13 bases line up with TRBD2. This CDR3 region has 16 residues. Looked up from germline, CDR1 is SNHLY and CDR2 is FYNNEI. V lost 6 bases and J lost 3; bases outside the gene matches: 6.

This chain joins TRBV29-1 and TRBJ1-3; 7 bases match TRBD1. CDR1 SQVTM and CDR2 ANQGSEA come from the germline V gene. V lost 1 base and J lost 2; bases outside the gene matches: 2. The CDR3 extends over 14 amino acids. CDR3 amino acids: CSVEGTGAGNTIYF. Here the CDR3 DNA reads TGCAGCGTTGAAGGTACAGGGGCTGGAAACACCATATATTTT.

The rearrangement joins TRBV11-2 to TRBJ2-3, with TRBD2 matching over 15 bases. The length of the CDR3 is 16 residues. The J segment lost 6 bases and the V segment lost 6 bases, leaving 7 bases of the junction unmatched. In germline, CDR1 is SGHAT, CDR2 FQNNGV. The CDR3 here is CASRRTSGGAYDTQYF. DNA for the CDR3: TGTGCCAGCAGGCGGACTAGCGGGGGGGCATACGATACGCAGTATTTT.

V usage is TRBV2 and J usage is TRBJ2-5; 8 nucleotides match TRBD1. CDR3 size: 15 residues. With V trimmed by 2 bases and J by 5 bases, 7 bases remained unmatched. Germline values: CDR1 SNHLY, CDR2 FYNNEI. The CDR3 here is CASSEMKGQAETQYF. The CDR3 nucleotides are TGTGCCAGCAGTGAAATGAAGGGACAGGCGGAGACCCAGTACTTC. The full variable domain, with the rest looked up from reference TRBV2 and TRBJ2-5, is EPEVTQTPSHQVTQMGQEVILRCVPISNHLYFYWYRQILGQKVEFLVSFYNNEISEKSEIFDDQFSVERPDGSNFTLKIRSTKLEDSAMYFCASSEMKGQAETQYFGPGTRLLVL.

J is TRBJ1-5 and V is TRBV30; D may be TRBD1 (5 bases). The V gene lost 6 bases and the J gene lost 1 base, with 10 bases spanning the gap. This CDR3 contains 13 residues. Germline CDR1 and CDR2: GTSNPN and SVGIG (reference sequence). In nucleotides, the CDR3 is TGTGCCTGCAGAGACAGAAGCAATCAGCCCCAGCATTTT. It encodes CACRDRSNQPQHF. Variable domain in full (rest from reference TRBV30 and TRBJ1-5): SQTIHQWPATLVQPVGSPLSLECTVEGTSNPNLYWYRQAAGRGLQLLFYSVGIGQISSEVPQNLSASRPQDRQFILSSKKLLLSDSGFYLCACRDRSNQPQHFGDGTRLSIL.

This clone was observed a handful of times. For the CDR3, the DNA is TGTGCCAGCAGCTTAGACTTGACTTTTGAGACCCAGTACTTC. It encodes CASSLDLTFETQYF. The V gene is TRBV7-8, the J gene TRBJ2-5, with D unclear. This CDR3 contains 14 residues. Trimming stripped 1 base from V and 5 bases from J, with 11 bases between. Germline V gene data show CDR1 as SGHVS and CDR2 as FQNEAQ.